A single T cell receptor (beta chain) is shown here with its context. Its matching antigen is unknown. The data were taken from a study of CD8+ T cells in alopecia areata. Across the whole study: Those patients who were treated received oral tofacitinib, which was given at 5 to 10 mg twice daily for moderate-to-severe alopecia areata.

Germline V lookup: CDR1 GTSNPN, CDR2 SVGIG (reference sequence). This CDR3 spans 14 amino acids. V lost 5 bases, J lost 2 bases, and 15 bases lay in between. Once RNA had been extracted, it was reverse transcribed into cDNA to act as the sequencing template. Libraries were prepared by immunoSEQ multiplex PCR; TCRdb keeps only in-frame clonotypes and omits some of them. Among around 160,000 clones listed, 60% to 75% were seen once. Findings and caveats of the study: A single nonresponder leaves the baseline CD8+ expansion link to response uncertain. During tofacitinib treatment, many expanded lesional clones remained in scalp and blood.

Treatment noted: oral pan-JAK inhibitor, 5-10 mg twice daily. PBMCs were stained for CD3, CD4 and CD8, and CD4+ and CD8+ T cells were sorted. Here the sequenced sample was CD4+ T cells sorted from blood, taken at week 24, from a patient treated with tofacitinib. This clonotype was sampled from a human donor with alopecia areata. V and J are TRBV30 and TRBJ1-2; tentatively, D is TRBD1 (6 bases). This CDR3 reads CAWFGQGINYGYTF. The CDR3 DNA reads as TGTGCCTGGTTTGGGCAGGGGATAAACTATGGCTACACCTTC.